The TCR beta chain under discussion was sequenced for a study of blood T cell repertoires in COVID-19. The CDR3 length is 15 residues. V was pared by 0 bases and J by 2 bases, with 0 bases of the junction left unmatched. Germline V lookup: CDR1 KGHSH, CDR2 LQKENI. Authors' analysis steps: Amplification of reference gene primers provided the estimated nucleated cell counts. Produced via immunoSEQ multiplex PCR; TCRdb's table is partial and in-frame only. The DNA gave D and trimming, while V, J and clone size come from that table. The repertoire holds about 130,000 clones, approximately 80% seen once, with 10% to 15% in the top ten.

The source of this sequence is a man aged 55 to 70 with acute or convalescent COVID-19. The specimen was peripheral blood. The gene calls are TRBV18 and TRBJ2-7; 11 bases are a match to TRBD2. This CDR3 is CASSPPGLAAYEQYF. Written as DNA, the CDR3 is TGTGCCAGCTCACCACCGGGACTAGCGGCCTACGAGCAGTACTTC. Full variable domain (outside the CDR3, taken from reference TRBV18 and TRBJ2-7): NAGVMQNPRHLVRRRGQEARLRCSPMKGHSHVYWYRQLPEEGLKFMVYLQKENIIDESGMPKERFSAEFPKEGPSILRIQQVVRGDSAAYFCASSPPGLAAYEQYFGPGTRLTVT.